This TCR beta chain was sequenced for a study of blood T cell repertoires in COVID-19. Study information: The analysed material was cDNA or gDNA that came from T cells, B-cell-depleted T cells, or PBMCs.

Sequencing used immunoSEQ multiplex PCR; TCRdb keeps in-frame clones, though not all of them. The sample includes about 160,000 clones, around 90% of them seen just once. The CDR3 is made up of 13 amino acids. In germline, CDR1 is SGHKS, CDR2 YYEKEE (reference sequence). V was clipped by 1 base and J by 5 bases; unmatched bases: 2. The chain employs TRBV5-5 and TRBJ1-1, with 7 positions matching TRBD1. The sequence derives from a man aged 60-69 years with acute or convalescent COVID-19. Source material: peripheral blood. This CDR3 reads CASSLTGETEAFF. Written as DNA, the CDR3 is TGTGCCAGCAGCTTGACAGGGGAAACTGAAGCTTTCTTT.